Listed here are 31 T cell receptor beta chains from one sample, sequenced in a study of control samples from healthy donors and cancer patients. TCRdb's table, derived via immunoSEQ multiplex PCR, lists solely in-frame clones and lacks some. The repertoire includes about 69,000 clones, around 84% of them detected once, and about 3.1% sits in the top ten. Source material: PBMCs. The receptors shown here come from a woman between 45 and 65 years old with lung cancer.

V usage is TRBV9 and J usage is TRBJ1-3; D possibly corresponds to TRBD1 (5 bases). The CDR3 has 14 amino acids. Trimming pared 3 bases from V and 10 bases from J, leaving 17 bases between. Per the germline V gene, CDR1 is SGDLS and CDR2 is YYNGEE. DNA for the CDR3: TGTGCCAGCAGCGAAACGGATGGAGGGGTGACCATATATTTT. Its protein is CASSETDGGVTIYF.

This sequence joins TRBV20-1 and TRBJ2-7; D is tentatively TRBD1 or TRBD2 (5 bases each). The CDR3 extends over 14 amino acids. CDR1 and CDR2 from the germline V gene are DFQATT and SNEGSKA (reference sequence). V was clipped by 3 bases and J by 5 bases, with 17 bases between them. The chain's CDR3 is CSASSPSADNEQYF. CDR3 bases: TGCAGTGCTAGTAGCCCTTCAGCGGACAACGAGCAGTACTTC.

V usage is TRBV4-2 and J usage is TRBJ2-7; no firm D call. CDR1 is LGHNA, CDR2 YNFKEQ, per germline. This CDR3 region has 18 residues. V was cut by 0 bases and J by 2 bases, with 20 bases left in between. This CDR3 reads CASSQELVNQPKPYEQYF. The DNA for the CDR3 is TGTGCCAGCAGCCAAGAATTAGTTAACCAACCCAAACCCTACGAGCAGTACTTC.

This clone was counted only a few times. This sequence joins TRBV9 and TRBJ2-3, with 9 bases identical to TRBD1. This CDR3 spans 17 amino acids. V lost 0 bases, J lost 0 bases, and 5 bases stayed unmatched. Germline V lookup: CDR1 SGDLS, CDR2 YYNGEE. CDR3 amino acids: CASSVARTGVSTDTQYF. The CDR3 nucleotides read TGTGCCAGCAGCGTAGCCCGGACAGGGGTTAGCACAGATACGCAGTATTTT.

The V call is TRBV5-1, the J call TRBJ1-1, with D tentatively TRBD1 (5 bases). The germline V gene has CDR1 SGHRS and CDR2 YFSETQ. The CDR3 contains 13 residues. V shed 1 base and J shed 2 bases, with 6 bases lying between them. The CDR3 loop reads CASSLQGNTEAFF. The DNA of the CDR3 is TGCGCCAGCAGCTTGCAGGGTAACACTGAAGCTTTCTTT.

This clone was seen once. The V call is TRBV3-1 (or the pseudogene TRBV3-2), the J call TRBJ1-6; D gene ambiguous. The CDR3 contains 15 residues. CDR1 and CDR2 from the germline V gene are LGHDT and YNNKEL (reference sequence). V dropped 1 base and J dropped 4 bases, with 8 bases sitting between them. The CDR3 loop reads CASSQAQQYNSPLHF. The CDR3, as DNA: TGTGCCAGCAGCCAAGCTCAACAGTATAATTCACCCCTCCACTTT.

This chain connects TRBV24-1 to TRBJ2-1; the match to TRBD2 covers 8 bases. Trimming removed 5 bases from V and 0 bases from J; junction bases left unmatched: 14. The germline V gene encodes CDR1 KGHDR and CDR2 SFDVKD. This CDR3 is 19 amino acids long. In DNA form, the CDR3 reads TGTGCCACCAGTGTAACCGCGGGGGGCGATCCTAGCTCCTACAATGAGCAGTTCTTC. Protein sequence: CATSVTAGGDPSSYNEQFF.

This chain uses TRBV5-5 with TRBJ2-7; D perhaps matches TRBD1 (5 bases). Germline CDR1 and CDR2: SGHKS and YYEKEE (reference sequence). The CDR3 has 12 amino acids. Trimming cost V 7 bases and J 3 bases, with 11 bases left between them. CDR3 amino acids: CASSMTDYEQYF. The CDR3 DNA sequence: TGTGCCAGCTCGATGACAGACTACGAGCAGTACTTC.

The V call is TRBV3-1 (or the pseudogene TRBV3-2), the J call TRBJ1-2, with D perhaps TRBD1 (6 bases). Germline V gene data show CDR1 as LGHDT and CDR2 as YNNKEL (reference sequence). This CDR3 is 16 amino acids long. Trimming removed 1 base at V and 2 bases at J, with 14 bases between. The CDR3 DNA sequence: TGTGCCAGCAGCCAAGGGATGGACAGAGTAAACTATGGCTACACCTTC. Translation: CASSQGMDRVNYGYTF.

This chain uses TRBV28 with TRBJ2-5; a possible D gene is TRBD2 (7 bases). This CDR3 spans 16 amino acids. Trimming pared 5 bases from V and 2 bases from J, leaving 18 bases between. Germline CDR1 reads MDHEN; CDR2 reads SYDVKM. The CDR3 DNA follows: TGTGCCAGCAGTGGGGGAGGTGCGGGGGCTCAAGAGACCCAGTACTTC. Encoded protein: CASSGGGAGAQETQYF.

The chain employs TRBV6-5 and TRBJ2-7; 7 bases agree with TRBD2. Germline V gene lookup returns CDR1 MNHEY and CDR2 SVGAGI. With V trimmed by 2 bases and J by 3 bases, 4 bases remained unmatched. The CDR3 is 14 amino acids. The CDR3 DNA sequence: TGTGCCAGCAGTTACCTGGGGAGGGTCTACGAGCAGTACTTC. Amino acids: CASSYLGRVYEQYF.

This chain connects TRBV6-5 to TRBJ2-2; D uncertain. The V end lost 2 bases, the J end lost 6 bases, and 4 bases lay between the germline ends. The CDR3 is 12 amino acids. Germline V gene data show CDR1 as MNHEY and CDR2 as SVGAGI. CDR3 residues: CASSYRSGELFF. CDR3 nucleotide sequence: TGTGCCAGCAGTTACAGGTCCGGGGAGCTGTTTTTT.

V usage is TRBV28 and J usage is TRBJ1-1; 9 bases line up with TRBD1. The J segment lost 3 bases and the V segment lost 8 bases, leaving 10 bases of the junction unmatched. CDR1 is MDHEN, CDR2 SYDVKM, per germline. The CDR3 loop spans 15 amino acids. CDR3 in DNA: TGTGCCAGCGGGTACAGGGGGCGCGGGGACACTGAAGCTTTCTTT. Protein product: CASGYRGRGDTEAFF. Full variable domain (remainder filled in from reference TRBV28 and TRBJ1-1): DVKVTQSSRYLVKRTGEKVFLECVQDMDHENMFWYRQDPGLGLRLIYFSYDVKMKEKGDIPEGYSVSREKKERFSLILESASTNQTSMYLCASGYRGRGDTEAFFGQGTRLTVV.

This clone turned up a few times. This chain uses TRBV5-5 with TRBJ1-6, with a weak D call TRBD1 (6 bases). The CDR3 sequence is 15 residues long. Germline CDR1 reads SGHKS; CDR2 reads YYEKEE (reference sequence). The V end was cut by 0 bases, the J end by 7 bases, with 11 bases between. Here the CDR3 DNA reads TGTGCCAGCAGCTTGGATGCAGGGGTAAATTCACCCCTCCACTTT. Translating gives CASSLDAGVNSPLHF.

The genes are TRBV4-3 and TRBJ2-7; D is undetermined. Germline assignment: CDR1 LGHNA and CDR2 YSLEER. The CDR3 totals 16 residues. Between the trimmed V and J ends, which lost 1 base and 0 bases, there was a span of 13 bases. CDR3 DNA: TGCGCCAGCAGCCAAGGGCGTCCGGTCGGCTCCTACGAGCAGTACTTC. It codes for CASSQGRPVGSYEQYF.

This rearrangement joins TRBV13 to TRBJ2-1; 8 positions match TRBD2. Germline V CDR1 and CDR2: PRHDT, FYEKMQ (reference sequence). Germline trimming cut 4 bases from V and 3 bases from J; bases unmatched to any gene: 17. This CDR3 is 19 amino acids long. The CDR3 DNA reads TGTGCCAGCAGCTCCTCCGTGTCCGAAGCGGGGGCGTTCTACAATGAGCAGTTCTTC. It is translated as CASSSSVSEAGAFYNEQFF. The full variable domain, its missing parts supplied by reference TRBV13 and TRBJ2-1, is AAGVIQSPRHLIKEKRETATLKCYPIPRHDTVYWYQQGPGQDPQFLISFYEKMQSDKGSIPDRFSAQQFSDYHSELNMSSLELGDSALYFCASSSSVSEAGAFYNEQFFGPGTRLTVL.

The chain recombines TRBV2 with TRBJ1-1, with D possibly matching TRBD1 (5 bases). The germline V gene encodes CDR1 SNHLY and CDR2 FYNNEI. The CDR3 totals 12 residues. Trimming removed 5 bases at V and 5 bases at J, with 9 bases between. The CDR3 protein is CASSFGGTEAFF. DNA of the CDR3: TGTGCCAGCAGTTTCGGGGGGACTGAAGCTTTCTTT.

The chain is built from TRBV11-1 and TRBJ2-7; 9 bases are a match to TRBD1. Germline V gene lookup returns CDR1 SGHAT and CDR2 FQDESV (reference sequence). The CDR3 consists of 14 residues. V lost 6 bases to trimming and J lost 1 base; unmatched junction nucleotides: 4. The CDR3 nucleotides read TGTGCCAGCAGACAGACAGGGGGTTCCTACGAGCAGTACTTC. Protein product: CASRQTGGSYEQYF.

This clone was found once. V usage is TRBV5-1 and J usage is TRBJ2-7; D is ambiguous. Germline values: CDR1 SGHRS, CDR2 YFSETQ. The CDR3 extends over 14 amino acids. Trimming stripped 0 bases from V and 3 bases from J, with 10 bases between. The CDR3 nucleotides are TGCGCCAGCAGCTTGGGTAGTCTTAACTACGAGCAGTACTTC. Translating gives CASSLGSLNYEQYF.

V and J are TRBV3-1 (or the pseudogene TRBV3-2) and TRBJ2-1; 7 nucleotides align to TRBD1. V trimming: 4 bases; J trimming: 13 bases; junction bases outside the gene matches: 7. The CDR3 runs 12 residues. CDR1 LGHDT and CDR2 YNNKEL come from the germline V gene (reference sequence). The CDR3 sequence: CASSPEGQQQFF. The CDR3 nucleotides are TGTGCCAGCAGCCCTGAGGGACAGCAACAGTTCTTC.

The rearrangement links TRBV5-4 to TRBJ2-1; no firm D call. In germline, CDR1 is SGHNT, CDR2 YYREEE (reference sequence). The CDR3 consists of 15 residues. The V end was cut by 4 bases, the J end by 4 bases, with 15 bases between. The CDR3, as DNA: TGTGCCAGCAGCCGTCTCGGACCGTCTTACAATGAGCAGTTCTTC. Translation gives CASSRLGPSYNEQFF.

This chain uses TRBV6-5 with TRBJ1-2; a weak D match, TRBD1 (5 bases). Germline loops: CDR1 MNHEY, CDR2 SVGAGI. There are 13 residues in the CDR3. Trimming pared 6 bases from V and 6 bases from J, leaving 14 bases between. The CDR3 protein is CASRKGFWDGYTF. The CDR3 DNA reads TGTGCCAGCAGGAAGGGGTTTTGGGATGGCTACACCTTC.

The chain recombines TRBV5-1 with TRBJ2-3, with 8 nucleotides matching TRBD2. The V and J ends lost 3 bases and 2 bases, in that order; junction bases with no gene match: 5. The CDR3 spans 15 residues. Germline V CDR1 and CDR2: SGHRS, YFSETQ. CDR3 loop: CASSWRGAITDTQYF. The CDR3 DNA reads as TGCGCCAGCAGCTGGCGGGGGGCGATCACAGATACGCAGTATTTT. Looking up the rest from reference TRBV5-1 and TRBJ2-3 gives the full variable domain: KAGVTQTPRYLIKTRGQQVTLSCSPISGHRSVSWYQQTPGQGLQFLFEYFSETQRNKGNFPGRFSGRQFSNSRSEMNVSTLELGDSALYLCASSWRGAITDTQYFGPGTRLTVL.

Here the CDR3 reads CASSQKGLLNTDTQYF. The CDR3 DNA sequence: TGTGCCAGCAGCCAAAAGGGACTCCTCAACACAGATACGCAGTATTTT. The chain carries TRBV14 and TRBJ2-3; the D gene is possibly TRBD2 (6 bases). CDR3 length: 16 amino acids. Per the germline V gene, CDR1 is SGHDN and CDR2 is FVKESK. Between the trimmed V and J ends, which lost 2 bases and 2 bases, there was a span of 14 bases.

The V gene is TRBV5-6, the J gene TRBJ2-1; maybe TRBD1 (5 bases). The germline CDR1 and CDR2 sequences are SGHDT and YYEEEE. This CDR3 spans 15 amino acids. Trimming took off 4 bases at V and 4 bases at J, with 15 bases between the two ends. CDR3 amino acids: CASSPLDTQYNEQFF. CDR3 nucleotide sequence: TGTGCCAGCAGCCCCCTGGACACTCAATACAATGAGCAGTTCTTC. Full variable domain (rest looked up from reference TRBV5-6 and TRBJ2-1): DAGVTQSPTHLIKTRGQQVTLRCSPKSGHDTVSWYQQALGQGPQFIFQYYEEEERQRGNFPDRFSGHQFPNYSSELNVNALLLGDSALYLCASSPLDTQYNEQFFGPGTRLTVL.

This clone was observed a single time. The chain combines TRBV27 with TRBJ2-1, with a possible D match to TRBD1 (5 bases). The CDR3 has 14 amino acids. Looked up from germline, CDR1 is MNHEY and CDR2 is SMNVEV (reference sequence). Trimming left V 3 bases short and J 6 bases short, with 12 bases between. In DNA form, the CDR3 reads TGTGCCAGCAGTTTTGACAGCTACCGCAATGAGCAGTTCTTC. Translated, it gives CASSFDSYRNEQFF.

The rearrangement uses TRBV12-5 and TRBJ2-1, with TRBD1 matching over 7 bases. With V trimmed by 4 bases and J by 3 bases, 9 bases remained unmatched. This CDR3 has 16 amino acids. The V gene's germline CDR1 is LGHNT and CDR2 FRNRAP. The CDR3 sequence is CASGSLQGKDYNEQFF. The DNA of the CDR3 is TGTGCTAGTGGTTCGCTACAGGGGAAGGACTACAATGAGCAGTTCTTC.

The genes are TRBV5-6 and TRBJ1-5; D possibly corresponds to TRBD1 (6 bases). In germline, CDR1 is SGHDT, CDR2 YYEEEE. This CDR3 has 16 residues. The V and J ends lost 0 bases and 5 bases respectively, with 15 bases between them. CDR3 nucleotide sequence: TGTGCCAGCAGCTTGGGGGGAATAGGGGGTCATCAGCCCCAGCATTTT. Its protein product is CASSLGGIGGHQPQHF.

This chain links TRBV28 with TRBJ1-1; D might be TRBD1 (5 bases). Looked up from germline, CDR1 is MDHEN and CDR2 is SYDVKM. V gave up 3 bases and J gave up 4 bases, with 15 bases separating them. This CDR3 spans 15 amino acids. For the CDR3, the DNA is TGTGCCAGCAGTTTGAGGTCAGGGCGGTCCACTGAAGCTTTCTTT. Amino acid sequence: CASSLRSGRSTEAFF. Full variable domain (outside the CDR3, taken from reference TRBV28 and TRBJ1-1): DVKVTQSSRYLVKRTGEKVFLECVQDMDHENMFWYRQDPGLGLRLIYFSYDVKMKEKGDIPEGYSVSREKKERFSLILESASTNQTSMYLCASSLRSGRSTEAFFGQGTRLTVV.

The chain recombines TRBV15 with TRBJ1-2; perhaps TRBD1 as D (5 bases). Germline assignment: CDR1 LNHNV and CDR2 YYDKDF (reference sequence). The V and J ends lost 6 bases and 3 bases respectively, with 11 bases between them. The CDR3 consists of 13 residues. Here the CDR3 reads CATRPARDYGYTF. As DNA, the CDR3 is TGTGCCACCAGACCGGCCAGGGACTATGGCTACACCTTC.

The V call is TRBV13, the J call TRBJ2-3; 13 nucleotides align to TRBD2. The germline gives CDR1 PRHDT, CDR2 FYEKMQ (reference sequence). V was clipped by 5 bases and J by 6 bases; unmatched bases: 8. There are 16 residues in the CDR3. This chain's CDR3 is CASSPTSGGARDTQYF. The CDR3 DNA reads TGTGCCAGCAGCCCCACTAGCGGGGGGGCTCGGGATACGCAGTATTTT.